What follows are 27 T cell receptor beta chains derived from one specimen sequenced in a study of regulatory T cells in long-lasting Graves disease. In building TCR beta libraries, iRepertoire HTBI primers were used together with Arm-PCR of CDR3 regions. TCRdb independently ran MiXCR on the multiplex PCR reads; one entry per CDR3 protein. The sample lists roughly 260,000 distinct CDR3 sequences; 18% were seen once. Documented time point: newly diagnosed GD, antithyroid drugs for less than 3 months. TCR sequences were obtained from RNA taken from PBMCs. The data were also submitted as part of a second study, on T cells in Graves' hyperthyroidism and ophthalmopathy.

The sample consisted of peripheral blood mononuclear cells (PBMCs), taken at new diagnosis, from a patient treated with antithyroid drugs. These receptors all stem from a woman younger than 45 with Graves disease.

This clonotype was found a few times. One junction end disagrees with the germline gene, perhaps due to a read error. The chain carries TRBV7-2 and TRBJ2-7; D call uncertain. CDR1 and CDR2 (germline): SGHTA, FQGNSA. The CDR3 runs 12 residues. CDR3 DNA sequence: TGTGGCAGCAGCTCGGCTTTCTACGAGCAGTACTTC. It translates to CGSSSAFYEQYF.

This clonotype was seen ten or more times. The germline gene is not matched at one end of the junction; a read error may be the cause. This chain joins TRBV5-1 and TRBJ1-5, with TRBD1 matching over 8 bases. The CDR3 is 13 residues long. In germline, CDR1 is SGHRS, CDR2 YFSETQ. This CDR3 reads CASSLQGDQPQHF. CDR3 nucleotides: TGTGCCAGCAGCTTACAGGGGGATCAGCCCCAGCATTTT.

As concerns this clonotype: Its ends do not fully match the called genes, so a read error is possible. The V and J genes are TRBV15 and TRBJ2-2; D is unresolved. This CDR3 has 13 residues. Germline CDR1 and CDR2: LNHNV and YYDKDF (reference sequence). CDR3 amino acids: CAASRDTRMELFF. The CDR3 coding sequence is TGTGCCGCCAGCAGAGACACCCGGATGGAGCTGTTTTTT. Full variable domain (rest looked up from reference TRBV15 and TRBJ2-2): DAMVIQNPRYQVTQFGKPVTLSCSQTLNHNVMYWYQQKSSQAPKLLFHYYDKDFNNEADTPDNFQSRRPNTSFCFLDIRSPGLGDTAMYLCAASRDTRMELFFGEGSRLTVL.

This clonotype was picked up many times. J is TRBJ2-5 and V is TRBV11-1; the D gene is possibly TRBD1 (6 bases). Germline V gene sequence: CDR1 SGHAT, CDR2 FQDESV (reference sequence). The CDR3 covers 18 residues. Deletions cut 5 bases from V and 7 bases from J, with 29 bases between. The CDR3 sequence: CASSPRVRTGTPRRTQYF. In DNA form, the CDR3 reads TGTGCCAGCAGCCCCCGGGTCCGAACAGGGACCCCTCGGCGGACCCAGTACTTC.

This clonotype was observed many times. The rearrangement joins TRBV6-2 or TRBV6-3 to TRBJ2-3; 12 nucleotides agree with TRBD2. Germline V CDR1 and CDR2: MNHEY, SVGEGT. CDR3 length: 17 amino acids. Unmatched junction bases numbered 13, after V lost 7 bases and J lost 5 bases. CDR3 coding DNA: TGTGCCAGCAATCCCAGACTAGCGGGAGAGCCAAGAGATACGCAGTATTTT. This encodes CASNPRLAGEPRDTQYF.

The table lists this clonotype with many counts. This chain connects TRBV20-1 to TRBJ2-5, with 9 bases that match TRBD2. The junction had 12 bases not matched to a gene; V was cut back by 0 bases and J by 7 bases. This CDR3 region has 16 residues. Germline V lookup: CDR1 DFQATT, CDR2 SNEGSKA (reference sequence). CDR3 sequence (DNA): TGCAGTGCTAGAGATCGGTTCGGCGGGGGGGCGGTGACCCAGTACTTC. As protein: CSARDRFGGGAVTQYF.

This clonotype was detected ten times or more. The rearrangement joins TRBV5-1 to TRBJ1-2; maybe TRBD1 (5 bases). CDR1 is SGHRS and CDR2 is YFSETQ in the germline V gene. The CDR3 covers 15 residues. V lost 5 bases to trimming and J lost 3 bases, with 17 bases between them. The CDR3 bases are TGCGCCAGCAGAGGGACCGCGGGAGGGGACTATGGCTACACCTTC. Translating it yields CASRGTAGGDYGYTF. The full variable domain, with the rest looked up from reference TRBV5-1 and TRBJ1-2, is KAGVTQTPRYLIKTRGQQVTLSCSPISGHRSVSWYQQTPGQGLQFLFEYFSETQRNKGNFPGRFSGRQFSNSRSEMNVSTLELGDSALYLCASRGTAGGDYGYTFGSGTRLTVV.

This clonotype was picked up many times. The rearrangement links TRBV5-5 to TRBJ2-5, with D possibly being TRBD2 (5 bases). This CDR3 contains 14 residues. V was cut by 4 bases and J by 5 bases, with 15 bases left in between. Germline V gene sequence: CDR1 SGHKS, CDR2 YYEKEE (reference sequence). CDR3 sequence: CASSLDWEWETQYF. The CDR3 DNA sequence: TGTGCCAGCAGCCTGGACTGGGAGTGGGAGACCCAGTACTTC.

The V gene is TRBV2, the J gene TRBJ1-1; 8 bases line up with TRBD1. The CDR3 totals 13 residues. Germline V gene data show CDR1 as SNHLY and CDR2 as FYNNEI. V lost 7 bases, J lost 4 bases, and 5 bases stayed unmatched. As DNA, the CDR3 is TGTGCCAGCAAAAACAGGGGGGGCACTGAAGCTTTCTTT. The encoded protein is CASKNRGGTEAFF.

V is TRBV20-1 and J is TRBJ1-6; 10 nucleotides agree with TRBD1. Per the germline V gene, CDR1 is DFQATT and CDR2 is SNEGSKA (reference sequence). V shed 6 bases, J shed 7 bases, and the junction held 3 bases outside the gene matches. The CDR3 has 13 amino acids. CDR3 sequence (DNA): TGCAGTGCAAGGACAGGGGGGAATTCACCCCTCCACTTT. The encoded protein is CSARTGGNSPLHF.

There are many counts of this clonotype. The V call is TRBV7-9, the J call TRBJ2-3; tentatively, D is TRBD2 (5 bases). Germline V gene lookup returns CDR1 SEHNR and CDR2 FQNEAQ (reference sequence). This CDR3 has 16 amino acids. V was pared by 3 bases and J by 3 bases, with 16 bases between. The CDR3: CASSLFGGYRTDTQYF. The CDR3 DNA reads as TGTGCCAGCAGCTTGTTCGGCGGGTACCGGACAGATACGCAGTATTTT.

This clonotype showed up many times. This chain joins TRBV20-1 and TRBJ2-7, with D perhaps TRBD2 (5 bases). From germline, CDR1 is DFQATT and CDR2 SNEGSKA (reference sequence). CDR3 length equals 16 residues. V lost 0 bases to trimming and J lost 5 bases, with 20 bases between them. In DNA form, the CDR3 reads TGCAGTGCTAGAGAGATGTTTGAGGGTCGATGGAACGAGCAGTACTTC. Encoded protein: CSAREMFEGRWNEQYF.

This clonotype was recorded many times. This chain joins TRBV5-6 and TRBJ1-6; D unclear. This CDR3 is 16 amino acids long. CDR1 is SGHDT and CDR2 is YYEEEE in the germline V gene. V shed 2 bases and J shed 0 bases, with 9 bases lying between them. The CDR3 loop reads CASSLQWSSYNSPLHF. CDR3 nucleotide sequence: TGTGCCAGCAGCTTACAGTGGAGCTCCTATAATTCACCCCTCCACTTT.

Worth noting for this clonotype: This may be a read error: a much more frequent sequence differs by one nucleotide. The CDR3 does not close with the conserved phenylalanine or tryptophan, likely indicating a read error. Here the CDR3 reads CASSQDLDGPQHL. As DNA, the CDR3 is TGCGCCAGCAGCCAAGATCTTGACGGGCCCCAGCATTTA. The rearrangement uses TRBV2 and TRBJ1-5; unclear D gene. This CDR3 spans 13 amino acids. In germline, CDR1 is SNHLY, CDR2 FYNNEI.

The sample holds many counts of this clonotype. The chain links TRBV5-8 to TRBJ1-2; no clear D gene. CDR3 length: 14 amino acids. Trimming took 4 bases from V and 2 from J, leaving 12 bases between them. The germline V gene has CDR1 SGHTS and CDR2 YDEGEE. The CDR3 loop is CASSHLRTNYGYTF. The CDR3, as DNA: TGTGCCAGCAGCCACTTGAGGACCAACTATGGCTACACCTTC.

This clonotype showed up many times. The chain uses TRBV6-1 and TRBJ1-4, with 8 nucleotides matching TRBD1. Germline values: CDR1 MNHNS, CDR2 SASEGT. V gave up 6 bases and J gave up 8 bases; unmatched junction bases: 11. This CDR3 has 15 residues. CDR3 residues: CASRGTHRGREKLFF. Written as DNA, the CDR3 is TGTGCCAGCAGGGGGACACACAGGGGGAGGGAAAAACTGTTTTTT.

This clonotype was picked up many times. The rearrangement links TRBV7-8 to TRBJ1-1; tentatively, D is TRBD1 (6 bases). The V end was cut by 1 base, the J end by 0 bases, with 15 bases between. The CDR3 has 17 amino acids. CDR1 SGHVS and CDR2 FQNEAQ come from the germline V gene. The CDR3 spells CASSLVSQGSMNTEAFF. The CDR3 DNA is TGTGCCAGCAGCTTAGTCTCTCAGGGGTCTATGAACACTGAAGCTTTCTTT.

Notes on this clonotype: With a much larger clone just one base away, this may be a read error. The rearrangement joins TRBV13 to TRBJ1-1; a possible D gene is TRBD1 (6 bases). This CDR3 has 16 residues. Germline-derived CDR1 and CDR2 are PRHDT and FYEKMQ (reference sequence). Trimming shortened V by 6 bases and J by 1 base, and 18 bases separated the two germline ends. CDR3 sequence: CASSMGHAVANTEAFF. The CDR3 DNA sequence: TGTGCCAGCAGTATGGGACACGCGGTCGCGAACACTGAAGCTTTCTTT.

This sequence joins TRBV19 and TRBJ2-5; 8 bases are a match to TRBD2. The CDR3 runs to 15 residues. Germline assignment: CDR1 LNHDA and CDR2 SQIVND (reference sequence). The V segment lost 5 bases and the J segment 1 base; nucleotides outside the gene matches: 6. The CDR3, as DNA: TGTGCCAGTAGTGGTCTGCTAGCGGGCCAAGAGACCCAGTACTTC. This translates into CASSGLLAGQETQYF.

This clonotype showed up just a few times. The CDR3 is CASSQVRGGGGRGPSYEQYF. DNA of the CDR3: TGTGCCAGCAGCCAAGTTCGGGGGGGAGGGGGCAGGGGGCCCTCCTACGAGCAGTACTTC. The chain recombines TRBV14 with TRBJ2-7, with D possibly called TRBD1 or TRBD2 (8 bases each). Germline CDR1 is SGHDN and CDR2 is FVKESK. The V gene lost 1 base and the J gene lost 0 bases, with 25 bases spanning the gap. The CDR3 is made up of 20 amino acids.

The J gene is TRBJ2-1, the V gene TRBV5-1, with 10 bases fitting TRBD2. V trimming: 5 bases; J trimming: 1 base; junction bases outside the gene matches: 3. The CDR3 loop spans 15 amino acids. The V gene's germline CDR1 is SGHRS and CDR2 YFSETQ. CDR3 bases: TGCGCCAGCAGACGAGCGGGGGGGTCCTACAATGAGCAGTTCTTC. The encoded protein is CASRRAGGSYNEQFF.

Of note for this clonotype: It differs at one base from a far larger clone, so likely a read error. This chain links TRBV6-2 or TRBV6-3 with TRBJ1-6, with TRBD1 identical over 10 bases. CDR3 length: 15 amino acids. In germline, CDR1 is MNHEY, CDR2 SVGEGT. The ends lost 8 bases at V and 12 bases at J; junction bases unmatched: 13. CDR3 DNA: TGTGCCAGCCCACCAATTCAGGGACAGGGGATACCCCTCCACTTT. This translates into CASPPIQGQGIPLHF.

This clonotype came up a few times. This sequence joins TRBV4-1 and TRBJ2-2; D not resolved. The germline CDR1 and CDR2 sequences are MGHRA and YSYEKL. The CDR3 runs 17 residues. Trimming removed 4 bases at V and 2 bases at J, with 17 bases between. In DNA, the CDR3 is TGCGCCAGCAGCCGACACCCCGGACCTTTTAACACCGGGGAGCTGTTTTTT. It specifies CASSRHPGPFNTGELFF.

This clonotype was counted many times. This CDR3 reads CASSQTAGGRYEQYF. CDR3 coding DNA: TGTGCCAGCAGCCAGACTGCCGGGGGTAGGTACGAGCAGTACTTC. The chain combines TRBV16 with TRBJ2-7; possible D gene TRBD2, 6 bases. The CDR3 spans 15 residues. V was pared by 3 bases and J by 4 bases, with 16 bases between. CDR1 is KGHSY and CDR2 is FQNENV in the germline V gene.

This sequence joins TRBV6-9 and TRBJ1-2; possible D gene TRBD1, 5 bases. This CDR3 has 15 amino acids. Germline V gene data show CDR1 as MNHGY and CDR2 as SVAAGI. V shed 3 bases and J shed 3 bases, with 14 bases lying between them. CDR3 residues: CASSYVPGSHYGYTF. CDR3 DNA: TGTGCCAGCAGTTACGTCCCAGGGAGTCACTATGGCTACACCTTC.

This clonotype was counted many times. The CDR3 bases are TGTGCCAGCAGCTTAGGAGGCGGATCACCCCTCCACTTT. This encodes CASSLGGGSPLHF. J is TRBJ1-6 and V is TRBV7-2; no clear D. Trimming pared 1 base from V and 10 bases from J, leaving 8 bases between. The CDR3 spans 13 residues. CDR1 is SGHTA, CDR2 FQGNSA, per germline. The whole variable domain, remainder taken from reference TRBV7-2 and TRBJ1-6, is GAGVSQSPSNKVTEKGKDVELRCDPISGHTALYWYRQSLGQGLEFLIYFQGNSAPDKSGLPSDRFSAERTGGSVSTLTIQRTQQEDSAVYLCASSLGGGSPLHFGNGTRLTVT.

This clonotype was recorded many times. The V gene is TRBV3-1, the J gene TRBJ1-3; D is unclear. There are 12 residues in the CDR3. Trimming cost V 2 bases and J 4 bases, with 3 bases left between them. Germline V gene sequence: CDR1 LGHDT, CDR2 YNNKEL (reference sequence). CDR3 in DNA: TGTGCCAGCAGCCAAAACGGAAACACCATATATTTT. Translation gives CASSQNGNTIYF.